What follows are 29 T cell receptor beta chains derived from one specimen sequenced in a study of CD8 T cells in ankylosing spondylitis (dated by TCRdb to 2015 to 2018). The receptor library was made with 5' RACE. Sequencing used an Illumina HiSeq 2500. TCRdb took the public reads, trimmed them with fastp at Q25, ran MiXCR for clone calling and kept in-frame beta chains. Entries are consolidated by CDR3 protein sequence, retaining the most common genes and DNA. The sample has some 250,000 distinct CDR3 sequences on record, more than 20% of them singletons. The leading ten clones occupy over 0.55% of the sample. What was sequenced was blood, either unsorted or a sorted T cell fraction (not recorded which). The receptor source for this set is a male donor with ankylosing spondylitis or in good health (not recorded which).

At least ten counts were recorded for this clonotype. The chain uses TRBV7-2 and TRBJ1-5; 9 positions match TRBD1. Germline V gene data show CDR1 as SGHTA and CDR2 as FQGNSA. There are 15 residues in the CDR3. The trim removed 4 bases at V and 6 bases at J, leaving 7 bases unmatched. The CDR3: CASSSSTGGGQPQHF. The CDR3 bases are TGTGCCAGCAGCTCATCGACAGGGGGAGGTCAGCCCCAGCATTTT.

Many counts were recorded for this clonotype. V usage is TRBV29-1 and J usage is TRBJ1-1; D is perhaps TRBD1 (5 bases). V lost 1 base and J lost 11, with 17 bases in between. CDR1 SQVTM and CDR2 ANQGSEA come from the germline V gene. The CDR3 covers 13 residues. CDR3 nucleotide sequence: TGCAGCGTTGAAGGATGGCCGCGGGGGGGGGCTTTCTTT. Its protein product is CSVEGWPRGGAFF.

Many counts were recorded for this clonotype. CDR3 protein: CSAPPGLAVRETQYF. The DNA of the CDR3 is TGCAGTGCACCACCGGGACTAGCGGTCAGAGAGACCCAGTACTTC. The rearrangement joins TRBV20-1 to TRBJ2-5; 11 nucleotides line up with TRBD2. The CDR3 covers 15 residues. Germline CDR1 DFQATT, CDR2 SNEGSKA (reference sequence). Trimming cost V 6 bases and J 4 bases; bases outside gene matches: 10.

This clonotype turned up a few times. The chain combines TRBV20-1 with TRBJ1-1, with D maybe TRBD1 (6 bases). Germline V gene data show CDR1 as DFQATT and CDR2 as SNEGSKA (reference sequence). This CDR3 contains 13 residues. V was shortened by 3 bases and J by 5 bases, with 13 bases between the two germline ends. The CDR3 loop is CSARGGLGTEAFF. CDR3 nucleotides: TGCAGTGCTAGGGGGGGCTTGGGAACTGAAGCTTTCTTT.

The CDR3: CATSGQGGTGELFF. The CDR3 nucleotides read TGTGCCACCAGCGGGCAGGGGGGCACCGGGGAGCTGTTTTTT. The chain employs TRBV10-3 and TRBJ2-2, with D perhaps matching TRBD1 (7 bases). This CDR3 contains 14 residues. V lost 10 bases and J 4 bases, leaving 16 bases between the germline ends. Germline V gene sequence: CDR1 ENHRY, CDR2 SYGVKD.

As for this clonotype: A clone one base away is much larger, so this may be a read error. CDR3 sequence (DNA): TGTGCCAGCACCAAAGACAGGGGAGAGACCCAGTACTTC. Its protein product is CASTKDRGETQYF. This rearrangement joins TRBV6-6 to TRBJ2-5; 8 bases match TRBD1. This CDR3 has 13 amino acids. The germline V gene encodes CDR1 MNHNY and CDR2 SVGAGI (reference sequence). The J segment lost 4 bases and the V segment lost 7 bases, leaving 5 bases of the junction unmatched.

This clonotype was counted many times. CDR3 bases: TGCAGTGCTTTCCTCGACAGGGCCAAGACCCAGTACTTC. Translating gives CSAFLDRAKTQYF. The chain joins TRBV20-1 to TRBJ2-5; 7 bases agree with TRBD1. Germline CDR1 reads DFQATT; CDR2 reads SNEGSKA (reference sequence). With 5 bases clipped from V and 6 bases from J, the junction kept 9 bases outside the gene matches. The CDR3 consists of 13 residues.

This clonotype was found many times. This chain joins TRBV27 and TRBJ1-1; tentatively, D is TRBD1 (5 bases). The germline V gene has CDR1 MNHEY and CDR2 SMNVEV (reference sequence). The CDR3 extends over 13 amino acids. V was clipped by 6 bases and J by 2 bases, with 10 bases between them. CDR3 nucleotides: TGTGCCAGCAGACCGGGACCAAACACTGAAGCTTTCTTT. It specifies CASRPGPNTEAFF.

CDR3: CSASVTWQNIQYF. The CDR3 DNA follows: TGCAGTGCTAGCGTGACTTGGCAAAACATTCAGTACTTC. The chain employs TRBV20-1 and TRBJ2-4; D unresolved. The CDR3 is 13 amino acids. V lost 3 bases to trimming and J lost 5 bases, with 11 bases between them. CDR1 is DFQATT, CDR2 SNEGSKA, per germline (reference sequence).

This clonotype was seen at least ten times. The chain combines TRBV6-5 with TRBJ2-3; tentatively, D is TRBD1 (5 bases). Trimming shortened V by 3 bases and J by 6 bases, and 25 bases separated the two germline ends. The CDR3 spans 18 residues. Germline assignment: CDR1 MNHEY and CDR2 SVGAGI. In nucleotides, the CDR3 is TGTGCCAGCAGTTATGGTGGGCGACAGCTACGAGGATCTGATACGCAGTATTTT. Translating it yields CASSYGGRQLRGSDTQYF.

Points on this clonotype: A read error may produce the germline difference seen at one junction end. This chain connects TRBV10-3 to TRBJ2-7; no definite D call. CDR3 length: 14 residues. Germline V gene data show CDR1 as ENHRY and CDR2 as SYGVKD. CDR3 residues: CAISESYGPYGQYF. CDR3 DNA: TGTGCCATCAGTGAGTCGTACGGACCCTACGGGCAGTACTTC.

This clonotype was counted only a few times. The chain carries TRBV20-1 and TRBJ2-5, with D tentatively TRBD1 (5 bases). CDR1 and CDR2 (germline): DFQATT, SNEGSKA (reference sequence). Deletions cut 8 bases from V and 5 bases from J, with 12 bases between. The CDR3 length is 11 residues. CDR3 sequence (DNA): TGCAGTACAGGCCCCAGGGAGACCCAGTACTTC. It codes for CSTGPRETQYF.

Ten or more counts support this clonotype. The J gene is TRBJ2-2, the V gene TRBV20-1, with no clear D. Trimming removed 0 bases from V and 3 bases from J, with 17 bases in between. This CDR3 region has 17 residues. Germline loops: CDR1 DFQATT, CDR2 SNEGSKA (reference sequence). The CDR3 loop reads CSARDPRRAPDTGELFF. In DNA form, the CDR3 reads TGCAGTGCTAGAGATCCCAGAAGGGCGCCGGACACCGGGGAGCTGTTTTTT.

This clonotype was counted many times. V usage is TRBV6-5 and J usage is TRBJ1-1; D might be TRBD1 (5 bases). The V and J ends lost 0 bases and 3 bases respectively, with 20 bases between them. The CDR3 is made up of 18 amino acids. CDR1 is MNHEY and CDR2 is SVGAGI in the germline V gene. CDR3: CASSYSNGGSKRDTEAFF. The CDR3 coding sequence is TGTGCCAGCAGTTACTCGAATGGGGGGTCAAAAAGGGACACTGAAGCTTTCTTT.

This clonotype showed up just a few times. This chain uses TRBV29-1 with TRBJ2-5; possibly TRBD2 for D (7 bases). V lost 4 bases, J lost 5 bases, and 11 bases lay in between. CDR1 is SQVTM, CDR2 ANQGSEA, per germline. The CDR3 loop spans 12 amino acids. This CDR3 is CSVGPGGETQYF. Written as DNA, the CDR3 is TGCAGCGTTGGTCCGGGGGGCGAGACCCAGTACTTC. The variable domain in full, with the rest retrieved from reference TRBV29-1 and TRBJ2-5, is SAVISQKPSRDICQRGTSLTIQCQVDSQVTMMFWYRQQPGQSLTLIATANQGSEATYESGFVIDKFPISRPNLTFSTLTVSNMSPEDSSIYLCSVGPGGETQYFGPGTRLLVL.

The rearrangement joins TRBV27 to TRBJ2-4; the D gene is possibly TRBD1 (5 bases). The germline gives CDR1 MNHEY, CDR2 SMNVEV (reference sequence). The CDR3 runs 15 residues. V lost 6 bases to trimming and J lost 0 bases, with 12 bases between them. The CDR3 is CASRTVPVAKNIQYF. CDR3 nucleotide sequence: TGTGCCAGCAGGACAGTTCCCGTAGCCAAAAACATTCAGTACTTC.

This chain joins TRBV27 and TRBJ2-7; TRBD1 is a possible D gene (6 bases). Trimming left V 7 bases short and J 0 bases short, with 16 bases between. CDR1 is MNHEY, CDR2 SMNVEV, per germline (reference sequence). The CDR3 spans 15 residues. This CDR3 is CASMGADASSYEQYF. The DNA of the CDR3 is TGTGCCAGCATGGGGGCGGATGCTAGCTCCTACGAGCAGTACTTC.

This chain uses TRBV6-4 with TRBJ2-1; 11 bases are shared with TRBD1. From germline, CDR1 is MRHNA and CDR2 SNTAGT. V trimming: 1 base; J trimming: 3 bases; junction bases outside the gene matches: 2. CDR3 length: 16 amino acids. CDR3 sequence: CASSDYGTGGYNEQFF. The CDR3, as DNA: TGTGCCAGCAGTGACTACGGGACAGGGGGCTACAATGAGCAGTTCTTC.

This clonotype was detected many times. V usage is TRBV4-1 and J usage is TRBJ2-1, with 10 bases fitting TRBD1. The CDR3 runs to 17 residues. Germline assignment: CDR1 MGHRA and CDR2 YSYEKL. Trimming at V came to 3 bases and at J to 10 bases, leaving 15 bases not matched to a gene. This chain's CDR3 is CASSQGRWTGGQLEQFF. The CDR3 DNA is TGCGCCAGCAGCCAGGGACGCTGGACAGGGGGACAACTGGAGCAGTTCTTC.

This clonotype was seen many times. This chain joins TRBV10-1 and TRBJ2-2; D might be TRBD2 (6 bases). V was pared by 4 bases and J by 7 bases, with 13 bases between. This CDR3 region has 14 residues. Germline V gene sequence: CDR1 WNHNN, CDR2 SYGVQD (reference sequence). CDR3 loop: CASSVRRGNGELFF. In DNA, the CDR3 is TGCGCCAGCAGTGTACGGAGGGGTAACGGGGAGCTGTTTTTT.

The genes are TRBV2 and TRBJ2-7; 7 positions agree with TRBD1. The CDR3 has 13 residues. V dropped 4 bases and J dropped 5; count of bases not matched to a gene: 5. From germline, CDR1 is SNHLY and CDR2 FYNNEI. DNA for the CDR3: TGTGCCAGCAGTGTCCGGGACAGACACGAGCAGTACTTC. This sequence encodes CASSVRDRHEQYF.

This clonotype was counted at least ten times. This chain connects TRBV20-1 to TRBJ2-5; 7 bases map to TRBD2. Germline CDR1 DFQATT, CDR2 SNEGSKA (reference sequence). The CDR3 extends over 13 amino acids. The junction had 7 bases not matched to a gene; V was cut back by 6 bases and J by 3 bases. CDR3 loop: CSAYRTSKETQYF. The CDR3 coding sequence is TGCAGTGCCTACCGGACTAGTAAAGAGACCCAGTACTTC.

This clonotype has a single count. The CDR3 DNA is TGCGCCAGCAGCTTGATCGGCCGGTACCAAGAGACCCAGTACTTC. Its translation: CASSLIGRYQETQYF. This chain joins TRBV5-1 and TRBJ2-5; D call uncertain. CDR3 length equals 15 residues. Germline values: CDR1 SGHRS, CDR2 YFSETQ. Between the trimmed V and J ends, which lost 1 base and 0 bases, there was a span of 10 bases.

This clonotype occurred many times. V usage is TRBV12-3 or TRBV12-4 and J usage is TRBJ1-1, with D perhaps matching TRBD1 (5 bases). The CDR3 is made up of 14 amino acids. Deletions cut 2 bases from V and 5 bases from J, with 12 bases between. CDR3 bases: TGTGCCAGCAGTTTAATGGGGGAAGGAACTGAAGCTTTCTTT. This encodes CASSLMGEGTEAFF.

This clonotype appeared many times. The CDR3 nucleotides read TGTGCCAGCAGGGTAACTAGGCCCGGCGGGGCTCCGTATAGCAATCAGCCCCAGCATTTT. Residues: CASRVTRPGGAPYSNQPQHF. The chain has TRBV6-2 or TRBV6-3 and TRBJ1-5; D is perhaps TRBD1 (5 bases). Germline values: CDR1 MNHEY, CDR2 SVGEGT. The CDR3 is 20 amino acids. V was pared by 6 bases and J by 0 bases, with 27 bases between.

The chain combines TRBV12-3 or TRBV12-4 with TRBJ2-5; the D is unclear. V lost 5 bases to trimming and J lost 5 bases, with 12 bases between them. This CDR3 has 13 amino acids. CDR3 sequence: CASSPAAGETQYF. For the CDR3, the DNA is TGTGCCAGCAGTCCGGCCGCCGGGGAGACCCAGTACTTC.

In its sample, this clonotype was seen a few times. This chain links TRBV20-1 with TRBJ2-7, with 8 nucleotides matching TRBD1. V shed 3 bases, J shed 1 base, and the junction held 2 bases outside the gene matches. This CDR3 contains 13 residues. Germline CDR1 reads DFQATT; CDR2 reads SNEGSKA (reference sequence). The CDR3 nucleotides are TGCAGTGCTAGGGACAGGGAATCCTACGAGCAGTACTTC. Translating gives CSARDRESYEQYF.

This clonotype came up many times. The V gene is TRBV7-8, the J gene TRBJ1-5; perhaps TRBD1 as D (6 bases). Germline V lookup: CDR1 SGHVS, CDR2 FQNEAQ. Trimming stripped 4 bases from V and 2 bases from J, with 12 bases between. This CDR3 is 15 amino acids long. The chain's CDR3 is CASSSLAGGNQPQHF. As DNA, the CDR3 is TGTGCCAGCAGCTCCCTCGCAGGGGGCAATCAGCCCCAGCATTTT.

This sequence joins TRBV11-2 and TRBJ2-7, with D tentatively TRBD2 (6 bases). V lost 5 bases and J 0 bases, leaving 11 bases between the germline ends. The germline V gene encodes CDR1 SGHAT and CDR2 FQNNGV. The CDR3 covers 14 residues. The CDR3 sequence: CASSKYGSSYEQYF. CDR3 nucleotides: TGTGCCAGCAGCAAGTACGGGAGCTCCTACGAGCAGTACTTC.